The 21 T cell receptor beta chains given below trace back to one sample, sequenced in a study of cytomegalovirus exposure and HLA in healthy donors (dated by TCRdb to the late 2010s). Library generation was performed with the immunoSEQ multiplex PCR assay. For the multiplex PCR, a mixture combining 60 forward primers for TCR Vbeta segments and 13 reverse primers for TCR Jbeta segments was used. Imported from immuneACCESS, the table was reduced by TCRdb to in-frame sequences with V and J called. These copies leave out some clones; in studies compared against another copy, an unresolved V gene accounts for under half, and the cause of the remainder is not known. The sample records 99,000 or so clones, about four fifths of which are singletons. The top ten constitute roughly 3.8% of the sample. Sequenced sample: PBMCs. Source of these receptors: a female donor in good health and CMV-seropositive.

J is TRBJ1-6 and V is TRBV14, with a possible D match to TRBD1 (5 bases). The CDR3 contains 18 residues. Deletions cut 4 bases from V and 7 bases from J, with 23 bases between. CDR1 is SGHDN, CDR2 FVKESK, per germline. CDR3 protein: CASSLISRGRISNSPLHF. The CDR3 DNA is TGTGCCAGCAGCCTAATCTCAAGGGGAAGAATCTCCAATTCACCCCTCCACTTT.

The rearrangement links TRBV19 to TRBJ1-2; 8 bases are a match to TRBD1. The CDR3 spans 14 residues. Germline V CDR1 and CDR2: LNHDA, SQIVND (reference sequence). J lost 4 bases, V lost 7 bases, and 8 bases had no gene match. In DNA form, the CDR3 reads TGTGCCAGTACTCTGACAGGGGTACCCTATGGCTACACCTTC. It translates to CASTLTGVPYGYTF.

The V and J genes are TRBV5-1 and TRBJ1-1; D might be TRBD1 (6 bases). The germline V gene has CDR1 SGHRS and CDR2 YFSETQ. The CDR3 runs to 14 residues. V was trimmed by 4 bases and J by 0 bases, leaving 10 bases between them. The CDR3 DNA reads TGCGCCAGCAGCGGGGGGGGGCTGAACACTGAAGCTTTCTTT. Its protein product is CASSGGGLNTEAFF.

This clone was observed once. This sequence joins TRBV10-3 and TRBJ2-1, with D possibly TRBD2 on 5 matching bases. CDR1 is ENHRY and CDR2 is SYGVKD in the germline V gene. V shed 10 bases and J shed 5 bases, with 12 bases lying between them. This CDR3 contains 12 residues. CDR3 in amino acids: CATGWNNNEQFF. The CDR3 nucleotides read TGTGCCACGGGGTGGAATAACAATGAGCAGTTCTTC.

The CDR3 DNA reads as TGTGCCAGCAGTTCAACTAGCAGCCCCTACAATGAGCAGTTCTTC. Its translation is CASSSTSSPYNEQFF. The chain couples TRBV28 to TRBJ2-1; D possibly corresponds to TRBD2 (6 bases). The germline V and J ends were trimmed by 4 bases and 2 bases, with 12 bases remaining between them. This CDR3 spans 15 amino acids. Germline loops: CDR1 MDHEN, CDR2 SYDVKM.

V is TRBV27 and J is TRBJ2-2; unclear D gene. The CDR3 runs to 13 residues. The ends were cut back, 0 bases at V and 4 bases at J, with 3 bases in the middle. The germline gives CDR1 MNHEY, CDR2 SMNVEV (reference sequence). The chain's CDR3 is CASSLSFTGELFF. Here the CDR3 DNA reads TGTGCCAGCAGTTTATCCTTCACCGGGGAGCTGTTTTTT.

The chain is built from TRBV5-6 and TRBJ2-2; 11 bases align to TRBD2. J was trimmed by 3 bases and V by 4 bases; bases with no gene match: 2. The CDR3 is made up of 15 amino acids. CDR1 is SGHDT and CDR2 is YYEEEE in the germline V gene. The DNA of the CDR3 is TGTGCCAGCAGCAGACTAGCGGGGTACACCGGGGAGCTGTTTTTT. It yields the protein CASSRLAGYTGELFF.

This clone was counted only a few times. The chain is built from TRBV29-1 and TRBJ1-2, with 10 positions matching TRBD1. Germline loops: CDR1 SQVTM, CDR2 ANQGSEA. J was trimmed by 8 bases and V by 1 base; bases with no gene match: 7. CDR3 length: 14 amino acids. DNA for the CDR3: TGCAGCGTTGAAGTGACAGGGGGCCAGTCGGGCTACACCTTC. It is translated as CSVEVTGGQSGYTF. Variable domain in full (rest from reference TRBV29-1 and TRBJ1-2): SAVISQKPSRDICQRGTSLTIQCQVDSQVTMMFWYRQQPGQSLTLIATANQGSEATYESGFVIDKFPISRPNLTFSTLTVSNMSPEDSSIYLCSVEVTGGQSGYTFGSGTRLTVV.

The CDR3 region is CAAGVGRGSIQYF. Here the CDR3 DNA reads TGTGCCGCGGGGGTCGGGAGGGGCTCCATTCAGTACTTC. The chain carries TRBV27 and TRBJ2-4; 8 nucleotides match TRBD2. V was clipped by 11 bases and J by 9 bases; unmatched bases: 12. Germline CDR1 reads MNHEY; CDR2 reads SMNVEV (reference sequence). The CDR3 is made up of 13 amino acids.

This clone was seen a few times. CDR3 in amino acids: CASSLGGFGEQYF. The CDR3, as DNA: TGTGCCAGCAGCTTAGGGGGATTTGGCGAGCAGTACTTC. The chain has TRBV5-6 and TRBJ2-7; TRBD1 might be the D (6 bases). Deletions cut 2 bases from V and 6 bases from J, with 12 bases between. The CDR3 runs to 13 residues. The V gene's germline CDR1 is SGHDT and CDR2 YYEEEE.

A single count supports this clone. This sequence joins TRBV6-5 and TRBJ2-3, with 10 bases lining up with TRBD1. The CDR3 totals 15 residues. Trimming at V came to 1 base and at J to 12 bases, leaving 10 bases not matched to a gene. The germline gives CDR1 MNHEY, CDR2 SVGAGI. The DNA of the CDR3 is TGTGCCAGCAGTTACTGGGGACAGGGGCCGGGACTACAGTATTTT. Its protein is CASSYWGQGPGLQYF.

The chain carries TRBV5-4 and TRBJ1-3; D is unclear. This CDR3 has 14 amino acids. Germline lookup yields CDR1 SGHNT and CDR2 YYREEE (reference sequence). Trimming pared 1 base from V and 0 bases from J, leaving 5 bases between. CDR3 nucleotides: TGTGCCAGCAGCTTGTGGAGCTCTGGAAACACCATATATTTT. Translating it yields CASSLWSSGNTIYF.

The V call is TRBV13, the J call TRBJ1-2; possible D gene TRBD1, 5 bases. The CDR3 is 13 residues long. V gave up 2 bases and J gave up 8 bases, with 12 bases separating them. Germline V gene data show CDR1 as PRHDT and CDR2 as FYEKMQ (reference sequence). CDR3: CASSLHQGNGYTF. CDR3 nucleotide sequence: TGTGCCAGCAGCTTACATCAGGGTAACGGCTACACCTTC.

The rearrangement joins TRBV6-5 to TRBJ1-1; perhaps TRBD1 as D (6 bases). The V end lost 6 bases, the J end lost 9 bases, and 11 bases lay between the germline ends. The length of the CDR3 is 11 residues. CDR1 is MNHEY and CDR2 is SVGAGI in the germline V gene. CDR3 nucleotide sequence: TGTGCCAGCAGCCGGGACACGCAAGCTTTCTTT. Amino acids: CASSRDTQAFF.

This sequence joins TRBV6-5 and TRBJ2-3, with D tentatively TRBD2 (6 bases). CDR1 MNHEY and CDR2 SVGAGI come from the germline V gene. V was cut by 1 base and J by 6 bases, with 11 bases left in between. The CDR3 sequence is 14 residues long. The CDR3 here is CASSYFQLADTQYF. The CDR3 DNA sequence: TGTGCCAGCAGTTACTTCCAGCTAGCGGATACGCAGTATTTT.

This clone appeared once. This CDR3 reads CASSPDGRDSETQYF. The CDR3 DNA reads TGTGCCAGCAGCCCAGATGGTCGAGACTCGGAGACCCAGTACTTC. The chain links TRBV7-9 to TRBJ2-5; the D is unclear. This CDR3 spans 15 amino acids. Germline V gene lookup returns CDR1 SEHNR and CDR2 FQNEAQ (reference sequence). V was shortened by 5 bases and J by 5 bases, with 18 bases between the two germline ends. Supplemented by reference TRBV7-9 and TRBJ2-5, the full variable domain reads DTGVSQNPRHKITKRGQNVTFRCDPISEHNRLYWYRQTLGQGPEFLTYFQNEAQLEKSRLLSDRFSAERPKGSFSTLEIQRTEQGDSAMYLCASSPDGRDSETQYFGPGTRLLVL.

The chain combines TRBV5-1 with TRBJ2-7, with 10 bases lining up with TRBD2. V dropped 3 bases and J dropped 1; count of bases not matched to a gene: 16. This CDR3 has 19 amino acids. CDR1 and CDR2 (germline): SGHRS, YFSETQ. In DNA form, the CDR3 reads TGCGCCAGCAGCTGGGGAAGCGGGGGGGCCTTACTAACTTCCTACGAGCAGTACTTC. This translates into CASSWGSGGALLTSYEQYF.

The chain couples TRBV11-2 to TRBJ2-7; D uncertain. The CDR3 is 13 amino acids. Germline CDR1 and CDR2: SGHAT and FQNNGV. V was trimmed by 5 bases and J by 6 bases, leaving 14 bases between them. CDR3: CASSRGTLIEQYF. CDR3 DNA sequence: TGTGCCAGCAGCCGAGGCACTTTGATCGAGCAGTACTTC.

The chain employs TRBV7-7 and TRBJ2-1; 14 bases map to TRBD2. Germline CDR1 reads SSHAT; CDR2 reads FNYEAQ (reference sequence). CDR3 length equals 16 residues. V trimming: 2 bases; J trimming: 11 bases; junction bases outside the gene matches: 8. DNA of the CDR3: TGTGCCAGCAGCTTAACATTCGGACTAGCGGGGGGCCAGCAGTTCTTC. Residues: CASSLTFGLAGGQQFF.

V gene TRBV28 combines with J gene TRBJ1-1, with D hard to call. Looked up from germline, CDR1 is MDHEN and CDR2 is SYDVKM. V was clipped by 2 bases and J by 11 bases, with 9 bases between them. CDR3 length: 11 amino acids. This chain's CDR3 is CASSLGFQAFF. The CDR3 DNA sequence: TGTGCCAGCAGTTTAGGTTTTCAGGCTTTCTTT.

The chain employs TRBV7-9 and TRBJ1-2, with 10 nucleotides matching TRBD1. CDR1 is SEHNR, CDR2 FQNEAQ, per germline (reference sequence). V dropped 5 bases and J dropped 8; count of bases not matched to a gene: 17. CDR3 length: 17 residues. The CDR3 DNA reads as TGTGCCAGCAGCCCGGAAAGGACAGGGGGACTTCTTTCCGGCTACACCTTC. Amino acids: CASSPERTGGLLSGYTF.